The text below deals with one T cell receptor beta chain. The data belong to a study of shared clonotypes between healthy human individuals. Assay used: immunoSEQ multiplex PCR; TCRdb lists only in-frame clones, some missing. The sample lists approximately 980,000 clones, about three quarters occurring once. CDR1 and CDR2 from the germline V gene are PRHDT and FYEKMQ (reference sequence). The CDR3 covers 17 residues. V lost 7 bases to trimming and J lost 0 bases, with 21 bases between them. The sequence derives from a man in his late teens or twenties in good health. The V gene is TRBV13, the J gene TRBJ1-1, with a possible D match to TRBD1 (6 bases). Source material: memory CD4+ T cells sorted from blood. The subset was: CD45RA-negative fraction. CDR3 region: CASNYGWGRGLNTEAFF. The CDR3, as DNA: TGTGCCAGCAACTACGGCTGGGGCAGGGGATTGAACACTGAAGCTTTCTTT.